Listed below are T cell receptor beta chains from one sample, sequenced in a study of blood T cells in healthy people across ages. MiXCR, applied by TCRdb to the 5' RACE reads, yields one record per CDR3 protein. The sample shows about 670,000 distinct CDR3 sequences, under 65% of them seen only once. Sequenced sample: blood. These receptors came from a woman older than 75 in good health. The CDR3 runs from the conserved cysteine through the conserved F or W. A D gene is named only where the DNA matches it firmly. A clone size is listed for some rows: how often the clone was seen (once, few, many), or a class if it is expanded.

CDR3 DNA: TGTGCCAGCAGCTTAGCGGGGCAGGGCTCTTCCTACGAGCAGTACTTC
CDR3 protein: CASSLAGQGSSYEQYF
J gene: TRBJ2-7
V gene: TRBV7-2
D gene: NA
clone size: many

CDR3 DNA: TGTGCCAGCAGTTTACGGACGGCAAGCTCCTACGAGCAGTACTTC
CDR3 protein: CASSLRTASSYEQYF
J gene: TRBJ2-7
V gene: TRBV27
D gene: NA
clone size: NA

CDR3 DNA: TGTGCCAGCAGCCCCCCGACAGGGGAAATCAACACTGAAGCTTTCTTT
CDR3 protein: CASSPPTGEINTEAFF
J gene: TRBJ1-1
V gene: TRBV7-9
D gene: TRBD1
clone size: NA

CDR3 DNA: TGTGCCAGCAGCTTAGCGTCGGGACAGGGTCCCTACGAGCAGTACTTC
CDR3 protein: CASSLASGQGPYEQYF
J gene: TRBJ2-7
V gene: TRBV7-9
D gene: TRBD1
clone size: many

CDR3 DNA: TGTGCCATCCAATCGGACAGGGTTAAAACAGATACGCAGTATTTT
CDR3 protein: CAIQSDRVKTDTQYF
J gene: TRBJ2-3
V gene: TRBV10-3
D gene: TRBD1
clone size: NA

CDR3 DNA: TGTGCCAGCGTCAGGGGAGTATCCTACAATGAGCAGTTCTTC
CDR3 protein: CASVRGVSYNEQFF
J gene: TRBJ2-1
V gene: TRBV4-2
D gene: NA
clone size: NA

CDR3 DNA: TGTGCCAGCAGTTTATGGGCAGGGGGAGAGACCCAGTACTTC
CDR3 protein: CASSLWAGGETQYF
J gene: TRBJ2-5
V gene: TRBV27
D gene: TRBD1
clone size: NA

CDR3 DNA: TGCAGCGCCAAGGGGAGAGCGACAGATACGCAGTATTTT
CDR3 protein: CSAKGRATDTQYF
J gene: TRBJ2-3
V gene: TRBV29-1
D gene: NA
clone size: many

CDR3 DNA: TGTGCCAGCAGCCAAGATACCTCCTTTGGCTACACCTTC
CDR3 protein: CASSQDTSFGYTF
J gene: TRBJ1-2
V gene: TRBV4-2
D gene: NA
clone size: NA

CDR3 DNA: TGTGCCAGCAGTTCCTATAATTCACCCCTCCACTTT
CDR3 protein: CASSSYNSPLHF
J gene: TRBJ1-6
V gene: TRBV27
D gene: NA
clone size: many

CDR3 DNA: TGTGCCAGCAGCCGCCGTCGAGTGGGTGGACAAGAGACCCAGTACTTC
CDR3 protein: CASSRRRVGGQETQYF
J gene: TRBJ2-5
V gene: TRBV13
D gene: NA
clone size: NA

CDR3 DNA: TGTGCCAGCAGCCAACAGGTCTCCTACAATGAGCAGTACTTC
CDR3 protein: CASSQQVSYNEQYF
J gene: TRBJ2-7
V gene: TRBV3-1
D gene: NA
clone size: few

CDR3 DNA: TGTGCCAGCAGCGTAGACGCTCGAGGGAGTGGCGGGGAGCTGTTTTTT
CDR3 protein: CASSVDARGSGGELFF
J gene: TRBJ2-2
V gene: TRBV9
D gene: NA
clone size: NA

CDR3 DNA: TGTGCCCTCCTGGCGGACGGAAACTACAATGAGCAGTTCTTC
CDR3 protein: CALLADGNYNEQFF
J gene: TRBJ2-1
V gene: TRBV27
D gene: NA
clone size: NA

CDR3 DNA: TGCAGTGCCGGACAGGGTAATGAAAAACTGTTTTTT
CDR3 protein: CSAGQGNEKLFF
J gene: TRBJ1-4
V gene: TRBV20-1
D gene: TRBD1
clone size: NA

CDR3 DNA: TGCAGTGCTTCCCGGGAATTTGGCAATGAGCAGTTCTTC
CDR3 protein: CSASREFGNEQFF
J gene: TRBJ2-1
V gene: TRBV20-1
D gene: NA
clone size: NA

CDR3 DNA: TGTGCCAGCAGCTTACGTTTCGGGAGAGGGAACACCGGGGAGCTGTTTTTT
CDR3 protein: CASSLRFGRGNTGELFF
J gene: TRBJ2-2
V gene: TRBV7-6
D gene: NA
clone size: NA

CDR3 DNA: TGTGCCAGCAGCGAGAGGGGAACAGAGCTCTATGGCTACACCTTC
CDR3 protein: CASSERGTELYGYTF
J gene: TRBJ1-2
V gene: TRBV9
D gene: NA
clone size: NA

CDR3 DNA: TGCAGCGCGGGTATAGGGACGGATGAAAAACTGTTTTTT
CDR3 protein: CSAGIGTDEKLFF
J gene: TRBJ1-4
V gene: TRBV29-1
D gene: NA
clone size: few

CDR3 DNA: TGTGCCAGCAGCCACTCATCTCAACGGACAGACTCCTACGAGCAGTACTTC
CDR3 protein: CASSHSSQRTDSYEQYF
J gene: TRBJ2-7
V gene: TRBV14
D gene: NA
clone size: few

CDR3 DNA: TGTGCCAGCAGCTTAAGACAGGGGGATACGCAGTATTTT
CDR3 protein: CASSLRQGDTQYF
J gene: TRBJ2-3
V gene: TRBV7-2
D gene: TRBD1
clone size: many

CDR3 DNA: TGTGCCAACACCCGAAACACTCAAGAGACCCAGTACTTC
CDR3 protein: CANTRNTQETQYF
J gene: TRBJ2-5
V gene: TRBV7-2
D gene: NA
clone size: NA

CDR3 DNA: TGCAGCGTTGTCGGGGGCTCCTACGAGCAGTACTTC
CDR3 protein: CSVVGGSYEQYF
J gene: TRBJ2-7
V gene: TRBV29-1
D gene: NA
clone size: NA

CDR3 DNA: TGTGCCAGCAGCCTCCTCCTAGTGGAGACCCAGTACTTC
CDR3 protein: CASSLLLVETQYF
J gene: TRBJ2-5
V gene: TRBV7-2
D gene: NA
clone size: many

CDR3 DNA: TGTGCCAGCAGCTTGTACCGTGAGGACGAGCAGTACTTC
CDR3 protein: CASSLYREDEQYF
J gene: TRBJ2-7
V gene: TRBV5-6
D gene: NA
clone size: many

CDR3 DNA: TGTGCCAGCAGCGCGGACTCCGGGACTAGCGGCACAGATACGCAGTATTTT
CDR3 protein: CASSADSGTSGTDTQYF
J gene: TRBJ2-3
V gene: TRBV9
D gene: TRBD2
clone size: NA

CDR3 DNA: TGCAGTGCTAGAGGTTCAACGTTGAGAGATACGCAGTATTTT
CDR3 protein: CSARGSTLRDTQYF
J gene: TRBJ2-3
V gene: TRBV20-1
D gene: NA
clone size: many

CDR3 DNA: TGTGCCTGCGCATTGTGGGGGGCGAACACCGGGGAGCTGTTTTTT
CDR3 protein: CACALWGANTGELFF
J gene: TRBJ2-2
V gene: TRBV2
D gene: NA
clone size: NA

CDR3 DNA: TGTGCCAGCAGCAACTGGGGGTCTTCCTACAATGAGCAGTTCTTC
CDR3 protein: CASSNWGSSYNEQFF
J gene: TRBJ2-1
V gene: TRBV7-9
D gene: NA
clone size: few

CDR3 DNA: TGTGCCAGCTACCCTAAAACTCCGGGACAGGATCCGGTTTGCGCGACAGATACGCAGTATTTT
CDR3 protein: CASYPKTPGQDPVCATDTQYF
J gene: TRBJ2-3
V gene: TRBV14
D gene: TRBD1
clone size: many

CDR3 DNA: TGTGCCAGCGTCCCCCCCGGGACAACCTACGAGCAGTACTTC
CDR3 protein: CASVPPGTTYEQYF
J gene: TRBJ2-7
V gene: TRBV28
D gene: NA
clone size: NA

CDR3 DNA: TGTGCCAGCAGCCGCGGGACAGGCTCTAGCACAGATACGCAGTATTTT
CDR3 protein: CASSRGTGSSTDTQYF
J gene: TRBJ2-3
V gene: TRBV6-5
D gene: TRBD1
clone size: many

CDR3 DNA: TGCAGTGCTTTGGACGTCAATGAGCAGTACTTC
CDR3 protein: CSALDVNEQYF
J gene: TRBJ2-7
V gene: TRBV20-1
D gene: NA
clone size: NA

CDR3 DNA: TGCGCCAGCAGCCCAGGAGGATTCGGGACTCCTAGTGGCAATGAGCAGTTCTTC
CDR3 protein: CASSPGGFGTPSGNEQFF
J gene: TRBJ2-1
V gene: TRBV4-1
D gene: NA
clone size: few

CDR3 DNA: TGTGCCAGCAACCCCTCTCGGGGTGAAGCTTTCTTT
CDR3 protein: CASNPSRGEAFF
J gene: TRBJ1-1
V gene: TRBV12-3/TRBV12-4
D gene: NA
clone size: NA

CDR3 DNA: TGTGCCAGCAGTCGGACAGGGGAGAATCAGCCCCAGCATTTT
CDR3 protein: CASSRTGENQPQHF
J gene: TRBJ1-5
V gene: TRBV2
D gene: TRBD1
clone size: NA

CDR3 DNA: TGCAGTGCTAGCATGAACACTGAAGCTTTCTTT
CDR3 protein: CSASMNTEAFF
J gene: TRBJ1-1
V gene: TRBV20-1
D gene: NA
clone size: few

CDR3 DNA: TGTGCCAGCAGCCCACGGACAGGGCGCAGCAATCAGCCCCAGCATTTT
CDR3 protein: CASSPRTGRSNQPQHF
J gene: TRBJ1-5
V gene: TRBV27
D gene: TRBD1
clone size: NA

CDR3 DNA: TGTGCCAGCAGCCTGGATGGAACCGAAGCTTTCTTT
CDR3 protein: CASSLDGTEAFF
J gene: TRBJ1-1
V gene: TRBV7-9
D gene: NA
clone size: NA

CDR3 DNA: TGCGCCAGCAGCGTGGACTACTCGGCAGATACGCAGTATTTT
CDR3 protein: CASSVDYSADTQYF
J gene: TRBJ2-3
V gene: TRBV5-1
D gene: NA
clone size: few